The rows below give T cell receptor beta chains drawn from one sample of a study of cytomegalovirus exposure and HLA in healthy donors. Clones were read by immunoSEQ multiplex PCR, and TCRdb kept only the in-frame ones, dropping some. The profile covers about 130,000 clones, with 82% appearing a single time and about 11% taken by the ten largest. The sequenced sample consisted of PBMCs. These receptors all come from a male donor in good health and CMV-seropositive. Each CDR3 is given with its conserved first and last residue. The order of the fields is D gene, clone size, J gene, V gene, CDR3 protein, CDR3 DNA. A D gene is named only where the DNA matches it firmly. Only some rows state a clone size, as once, few, many or a class for expanded clones.

TRBD1,.,TRBJ1-2,TRBV28,CASSRLLNRGYTF,TGTGCCAGCAGTCGATTACTTAACAGGGGGTACACCTTC
TRBD1,.,TRBJ2-1,TRBV7-9,CASSWDRWEEQFF,TGTGCCAGCAGTTGGGACAGATGGGAAGAGCAGTTCTTC
TRBD2,.,TRBJ2-7,TRBV25-1,CASTQTSGAPYEQYF,TGTGCCAGCACTCAGACTAGCGGGGCCCCCTACGAGCAGTACTTC
.,.,TRBJ1-2,TRBV11-3,CASSLPRVRLYGYTF,TGTGCCAGCAGCTTACCCCGGGTCCGACTCTATGGCTACACCTTC
TRBD1,.,TRBJ1-4,TRBV28,CASSLLAPGTDEKLFF,TGTGCCAGCAGTTTATTGGCCCCTGGGACAGATGAAAAACTGTTTTTT
.,.,TRBJ2-6,TRBV27,CASRSVASGANGLTF,TGTGCCAGCAGGAGCGTGGCTTCTGGGGCCAACGGCCTGACTTTC
.,.,TRBJ2-7,TRBV10-1,CASSETGQSSYEQYF,TGCGCCAGCAGTGAGACAGGACAGAGCTCCTACGAGCAGTACTTC
.,.,TRBJ1-5,TRBV28,CASSLGSGRGQPQHF,TGTGCCAGCAGTTTAGGGTCAGGGCGTGGCCAGCCCCAGCATTTT
.,.,TRBJ1-2,TRBV4-1,CASSSGNRFLGGYEFGYTF,TGCGCCAGCAGCTCTGGCAACCGATTCCTTGGGGGCTACGAGTTTGGCTACACCTTC
.,few,TRBJ2-7,TRBV6-6,CASSPGDYEQYF,TGTGCCAGCAGTCCCGGGGACTACGAGCAGTACTTC
.,.,TRBJ2-1,TRBV6-5,CASSLSSSYNEQFF,TGTGCCAGCAGCCTCTCGAGCTCCTACAATGAGCAGTTCTTC
TRBD2,.,TRBJ2-1,TRBV19,CASSSGRFSYNEQFF,TGTGCCAGTAGTAGCGGGAGGTTCTCCTACAATGAGCAGTTCTTC
.,.,TRBJ2-7,TRBV4-2,CASSQELVDYEQYF,TGTGCCAGCAGCCAGGAACTAGTGGACTACGAGCAGTACTTC
.,few,TRBJ2-7,TRBV5-6,CASITGLQGGTYEQYF,TGTGCCAGCATAACCGGTCTGCAGGGTGGGACCTACGAGCAGTACTTC
.,.,TRBJ1-1,TRBV19,CASSNVGSASFF,TGTGCCAGTAGTAACGTAGGAAGCGCCTCTTTCTTT
.,.,TRBJ1-3,TRBV10-3,CAISVDSNSGNTIYF,TGTGCCATCAGTGTAGACAGCAACTCTGGAAACACCATATATTTT
.,.,TRBJ2-5,TRBV5-4,CASSFLQETQYF,TGTGCCAGCAGCTTTCTCCAAGAGACCCAGTACTTC
.,.,TRBJ1-2,TRBV23-1,CASSQSGGVRCYNYGYTF,TGCGCCAGCAGTCAATCGGGGGGGGTTCGGTGCTATAACTATGGCTACACCTTC
.,.,TRBJ1-2,TRBV30,CAWSKAGDYGYTF,TGTGCCTGGAGTAAAGCAGGGGACTATGGCTACACCTTC
TRBD1,.,TRBJ2-1,TRBV25-1,CASSDWGQGVNEQFF,TGTGCCAGCAGTGACTGGGGACAGGGGGTGAATGAGCAGTTCTTC
TRBD1,.,TRBJ2-7,TRBV28,CASSSVGTAAYEQYF,TGTGCCAGCAGTTCCGTCGGGACAGCTGCCTACGAGCAGTACTTC
TRBD1,once,TRBJ1-1,TRBV7-9,CASSKTGGTEAFF,TGTGCCAGCAGTAAAACAGGGGGCACTGAAGCTTTCTTT
TRBD2,.,TRBJ2-3,TRBV7-8,CASSSSGGPSSTDTQYF,TGTGCCAGCAGCTCCTCGGGGGGACCTAGTAGCACAGATACGCAGTATTTT
TRBD1,.,TRBJ1-1,TRBV7-2,CASSLTGVNTEAFF,TGTGCCAGCAGCTTGACAGGGGTGAACACTGAAGCTTTCTTT
TRBD2,.,TRBJ2-7,TRBV18,CASSPSAGPYEQYF,TGTGCCAGCTCACCGTCAGCGGGACCTTACGAGCAGTACTTC
.,.,TRBJ2-7,TRBV7-2,CASSHIDYEQYF,TGTGCCAGCAGCCACATTGACTACGAGCAGTACTTC
.,.,TRBJ1-2,TRBV19,CASRDGEDGYTF,TGTGCCAGTAGGGACGGGGAGGATGGCTACACCTTC
TRBD2,.,TRBJ2-1,TRBV5-8,CASSLGTALGGKNEQFF,TGTGCCAGCAGCTTAGGAACCGCTCTGGGAGGGAAGAATGAGCAGTTCTTC
TRBD2,.,TRBJ2-5,TRBV6-1,CASRRSGSVETQYF,TGTGCCAGCAGGAGGAGCGGGAGTGTAGAGACCCAGTACTTC
TRBD2,.,TRBJ2-1,TRBV11-2,CASSFLADPYNEQFF,TGTGCCAGCAGCTTTCTAGCGGACCCCTACAATGAGCAGTTCTTC
.,.,TRBJ1-5,TRBV15,CATSRDRGKGQPQHF,TGTGCCACCAGCAGAGATCGGGGGAAGGGACAGCCCCAGCATTTT
TRBD2,.,TRBJ2-7,TRBV28,CASFPGGSYEQYF,TGTGCCAGCTTCCCGGGGGGAAGCTACGAGCAGTACTTC
TRBD1,.,TRBJ2-2,TRBV19,CASSIVRTGRTGELFF,TGTGCCAGTAGTATAGTTAGGACAGGGAGGACCGGGGAGCTGTTTTTT
.,.,TRBJ2-1,TRBV7-8,CASRGGRVPYNEQFF,TGTGCCAGCAGAGGTGGGAGAGTCCCCTACAATGAGCAGTTCTTC
.,.,TRBJ2-7,TRBV6-5,CASSLWGPSYEQYF,TGTGCCAGCAGTTTATGGGGCCCCTCCTACGAGCAGTACTTC
.,.,TRBJ1-2,TRBV5-6,CASSPPAGGEIYGYTF,TGTGCCAGCAGCCCCCCGGCGGGCGGAGAAATCTATGGCTACACCTTC
.,.,TRBJ1-5,TRBV5-6,CASSLAAQVNQPQHF,TGTGCCAGCAGCTTGGCCGCGCAGGTAAATCAGCCCCAGCATTTT